This TCR beta chain is drawn from a study of T cell changes during pregnancy in multiple sclerosis. This clone was counted once. Sequencing was performed with immunoSEQ multiplex PCR; in TCRdb, only in-frame clones are kept and a portion is missing. The sample holds approximately 88,000 clones, 80% to 95% seen once. Trimming removed 3 bases from V and 4 bases from J; junction bases left unmatched: 5. Germline CDR1 and CDR2: SGHTA and FQGNSA. This CDR3 spans 14 amino acids. V gene TRBV7-2 combines with J gene TRBJ1-1; 7 bases line up with TRBD1. The material sequenced was peripheral blood, taken in the first trimester of pregnancy. This TCR came from a female donor with multiple sclerosis, enrolled in a pregnancy study. The CDR3 sequence is CASSFDRDLTEAFF. CDR3 DNA: TGTGCCAGCAGCTTTGACAGGGACCTCACTGAAGCTTTCTTT.